These 13 T cell receptor beta chains came from one sample sequenced in a study of T cell responses to AZD1222 COVID-19 vaccine. The assay was immunoSEQ multiplex PCR, and TCRdb's table has in-frame clones only and misses some. The sample includes tens of thousands of clones, about 88% of them seen just once. The sample was peripheral blood, taken on day 0 of AZD1222 vaccination. The receptors stem from an adult in good health.

The chain is built from TRBV18 and TRBJ2-2, with a possible D match to TRBD2 (6 bases). This CDR3 is 15 amino acids long. Between the trimmed V and J ends, which lost 1 base and 1 base, there was a span of 7 bases. In germline, CDR1 is KGHSH, CDR2 LQKENI. In DNA form, the CDR3 reads TGTGCCAGCTCACCACTAGCGGAGAACACCGGGGAGCTGTTTTTT. Its protein is CASSPLAENTGELFF.

The V and J genes are TRBV2 and TRBJ2-3; 10 positions agree with TRBD1. The V gene end was trimmed by 10 bases and the J gene end by 1 base; junction bases not matched to a gene: 8. CDR3 size: 15 residues. CDR1 is SNHLY, CDR2 FYNNEI, per germline. The CDR3 sequence is CAIPTGTGGTDTQYF. CDR3 DNA sequence: TGTGCCATTCCAACCGGGACAGGGGGCACAGATACGCAGTATTTT.

V is TRBV7-8 and J is TRBJ1-2, with no clear D. V lost 5 bases to trimming and J lost 3 bases, with 13 bases between them. The CDR3 consists of 14 residues. The germline V gene encodes CDR1 SGHVS and CDR2 FQNEAQ. CDR3 loop: CASSPSRVDYGYTF. The CDR3 DNA is TGTGCCAGCAGCCCGAGTCGGGTGGACTATGGCTACACCTTC.

V and J are TRBV18 and TRBJ1-2; 9 bases fit TRBD1. The CDR3 sequence is 15 residues long. J was trimmed by 6 bases and V by 3 bases; bases with no gene match: 8. CDR1 KGHSH and CDR2 LQKENI come from the germline V gene. The CDR3 DNA reads as TGTGCCAGCTCACCTCCCGGGACAGGGAGGAATGGCTACACCTTC. The encoded protein is CASSPPGTGRNGYTF.

The rearrangement uses TRBV27 and TRBJ2-5; 10 bases line up with TRBD2. This CDR3 contains 17 residues. CDR1 and CDR2 (germline): MNHEY, SMNVEV (reference sequence). Unmatched junction bases numbered 11, after V lost 3 bases and J lost 4 bases. CDR3 DNA: TGTGCCAGCAGTTTTCTGAGCGGGAGGGCGGGAACAGAGACCCAGTACTTC. This encodes CASSFLSGRAGTETQYF.

Written as DNA, the CDR3 is TGTGCCAGCAGCTTAGCAGGGGCCAATCAGCCCCAGCATTTT. Encoded protein: CASSLAGANQPQHF. The chain links TRBV7-2 to TRBJ1-5; weak D call: TRBD1 (5 bases). The germline gives CDR1 SGHTA, CDR2 FQGNSA. V lost 0 bases and J 3 bases, leaving 6 bases between the germline ends. The CDR3 sequence is 14 residues long.

The rearrangement joins TRBV7-2 to TRBJ2-5; unclear D gene. V shed 5 bases and J shed 2 bases, with 9 bases lying between them. The CDR3 is 13 residues long. Germline CDR1 and CDR2: SGHTA and FQGNSA. The CDR3 DNA sequence: TGTGCCAGCAGCAGTCTACCACAAGAGACCCAGTACTTC. Its protein product is CASSSLPQETQYF.

The sample holds one count of this clone. Other DNA sequences from this sample encode an identical CDR3 as well. The chain joins TRBV11-2 to TRBJ2-2, with 7 bases that match TRBD1. The length of the CDR3 is 15 residues. V gave up 3 bases and J gave up 3 bases; unmatched junction bases: 4. The V gene's germline CDR1 is SGHAT and CDR2 FQNNGV. CDR3 sequence reads: CASSFGTGDTGELFF. In DNA form, the CDR3 reads TGTGCCAGCAGCTTCGGTACAGGGGACACCGGGGAGCTGTTTTTT.

V is TRBV7-2 and J is TRBJ2-7; 7 nucleotides match TRBD1. Trimming cost V 1 base and J 2 bases; bases outside gene matches: 2. The CDR3 is made up of 14 amino acids. Germline CDR1 and CDR2: SGHTA and FQGNSA. CDR3 amino acids: CASSLGDSTYEQYF. DNA of the CDR3: TGTGCCAGCAGCTTAGGGGACAGTACCTACGAGCAGTACTTC.

The J gene is TRBJ1-4, the V gene TRBV6-5, with 8 bases that match TRBD1. Looked up from germline, CDR1 is MNHEY and CDR2 is SVGAGI. The CDR3 has 14 amino acids. V shed 6 bases, J shed 7 bases, and the junction held 7 bases outside the gene matches. For the CDR3, the DNA is TGTGCCAGCAGCCGTACAGGGGGACGTGAAAAACTGTTTTTT. As protein: CASSRTGGREKLFF.

The chain combines TRBV28 with TRBJ2-7; no clear D. Trimming removed 10 bases at V and 1 base at J, with 14 bases between. The length of the CDR3 is 13 residues. CDR1 MDHEN and CDR2 SYDVKM come from the germline V gene. The CDR3 DNA is TGTGCCACCAAGAGACCCGGGTCCTACGAGCAGTACTTC. Its translation: CATKRPGSYEQYF.

V gene TRBV28 combines with J gene TRBJ2-5; D is perhaps TRBD1 (6 bases). CDR3 length: 14 residues. From germline, CDR1 is MDHEN and CDR2 SYDVKM. The V and J ends lost 2 bases and 3 bases respectively, with 10 bases between them. CDR3 nucleotides: TGTGCCAGCAGTTTAGGTTACAGGGAAGAGACCCAGTACTTC. As protein: CASSLGYREETQYF.

A few counts support this clone. Compared with germline, one end of the junction differs, possibly owing to a read error. The CDR3 coding sequence is TGTGCCAGCAGCCAAGATTTGGCCCGACAAGGGACCCAGTACTTC. Protein product: CASSQDLARQGTQYF. This rearrangement joins TRBV3-1 (or the pseudogene TRBV3-2) to TRBJ2-5; D remains unclear. This CDR3 contains 15 residues. Germline loops: CDR1 LGHDT, CDR2 YNNKEL (reference sequence).